Listed below are T cell receptor beta chains from one sample, sequenced in a study of OX40 agonist ivuxolimab in advanced cancers. Libraries were prepared by immunoSEQ multiplex PCR; TCRdb keeps only in-frame clonotypes and omits some of them. The profile shows 20,000 to 25,000 clones, 70% to 85% of them singletons. Sequences were derived from CD4+ or CD8+ T cells sorted from blood, sampled in a trial of the OX40 agonist ivuxolimab. All receptors derive from an adult with an advanced solid tumor such as melanoma, head and neck, liver or kidney cancer. Both conserved end residues are part of each CDR3. Each record gives: clone size, D gene, J gene, V gene, CDR3 DNA, CDR3 protein. D genes are given only for firm matches. Expanded clones are given a class, and other clones once, few, many or no size at all.

>.|.|TRBJ1-1|TRBV10-1
TGCGCCAGCAGTAGACTAGAGAATGAAGCTTTCTTT
CASSRLENEAFF
>.|.|TRBJ2-7|TRBV28
TGTGCCAGCAGTTTATACCGATACGAGCAGTACTTC
CASSLYRYEQYF
>.|.|TRBJ2-7|TRBV4-2
TGTGCCAGCAGCCCAGGCGCAGCCTTCTACGAGCAGTACTTC
CASSPGAAFYEQYF
>.|.|TRBJ2-1|TRBV11-2
TGTGCCAGCAGCTTTTCGGGTAGATACTACAATGAGCAGTTCTTC
CASSFSGRYYNEQFF
>.|TRBD2|TRBJ2-7|TRBV9
TGTGCCAGCAGCCCACGACTAGCGGGAACTGGAGAGCAGTACTTC
CASSPRLAGTGEQYF
>.|.|TRBJ1-5|TRBV6-1
TGTGCCAGCACACACAGGGAGCCTCAGCCCCAGCATTTT
CASTHREPQPQHF
>once|.|TRBJ2-7|TRBV7-2
TGTGCCAGCAGCTTAGATCAGGGGCACTCCTACGAGCAGTACTTC
CASSLDQGHSYEQYF
>few|.|TRBJ1-1|TRBV29-1
TGCAGCGACGGGGGGAACACTGAAGCTTTCTTT
CSDGGNTEAFF
>.|.|TRBJ1-6|TRBV13
TGTGCCAGCAGCTTAAAAATGGTGTTCGCGGAGAATTCACCCCTCCACTTT
CASSLKMVFAENSPLHF
>few|TRBD1|TRBJ2-7|TRBV9
TGTGCCAGCAGCGTAGATGGACAGGGGGCCTACGAGCAGTACTTC
CASSVDGQGAYEQYF
>.|.|TRBJ2-1|TRBV27
TGTGCCAGCAGTTTATCGATTCTCAATGAGCAGTTCTTC
CASSLSILNEQFF
>.|TRBD2|TRBJ2-1|TRBV30
TGTGCCTGGAGCTTAAGCGGGGGCCTCTACAATGAGCAGTTCTTC
CAWSLSGGLYNEQFF
>.|.|TRBJ2-1|TRBV5-1
TGCGCCAGCAGCGTGGAGGCCGGGACTCCCGAGCAGTTCTTC
CASSVEAGTPEQFF
>.|.|TRBJ2-7|TRBV5-7
TGTGCCAGCACCCCCGGGGCGGGGTGCGATCCCTACGAGCAGTACTTC
CASTPGAGCDPYEQYF
>.|.|TRBJ1-2|TRBV7-9
TGTGCCAGCAGCTTACCGACTTGGGGTTCGGGTGGCTACACCTTC
CASSLPTWGSGGYTF
>once|.|TRBJ1-2|TRBV4-1
TGCGCCAGCAGCCATCAATCAGGGTCCGGCTACACCTTC
CASSHQSGSGYTF
>.|TRBD1|TRBJ2-2|TRBV30
TGTGCCTGGAGTAACGACAGGGGGAACACCGGGGAGCTGTTTTTT
CAWSNDRGNTGELFF
>.|.|TRBJ1-2|TRBV25-1
TGTGCCAGCAGTCCTACAGTTAACTATGGCTACACCTTC
CASSPTVNYGYTF
>.|TRBD2|TRBJ2-3|TRBV10-3
TGTGCCATCAACCCGGACCGGGAGGTGGATACGCAGTATTTT
CAINPDREVDTQYF
>.|.|TRBJ1-1|TRBV11-1
TGTGCCAGCAGCTTAGCGCCCCCGGGGTGGGGCACTGAAGCTTTCTTT
CASSLAPPGWGTEAFF
>.|.|TRBJ2-1|TRBV6-1
TGTGCCAGCAGCGATGAAGTTGGTTACCTTAATGAGCAGTTCTTC
CASSDEVGYLNEQFF
>.|.|TRBJ2-1|TRBV28
TGTGCCAGCAGTCAAGGACTGTTTGGTCAGTTCTTC
CASSQGLFGQFF
>.|.|TRBJ2-7|TRBV9
TGTGCCAGCAGCCCGACGGGTGGGGGTTACTACGAGCAGTACTTC
CASSPTGGGYYEQYF
>.|TRBD2|TRBJ2-1|TRBV2
TGTGCCAGCCAAGGGACTAGCGCTTACGGTGAGCAGTTCTTC
CASQGTSAYGEQFF
>.|TRBD1|TRBJ2-2|TRBV30
TGTGCCTGGAGGAACCGGGACAGGGACACCGGGGAGCTGTTTTTT
CAWRNRDRDTGELFF
>.|.|TRBJ1-3|TRBV9
TGTGCCAGCGCGGCAGACTCTGGAAACACCATATATTTT
CASAADSGNTIYF
>.|.|TRBJ2-7|TRBV27
TGTGCCAGCAGGCCACAGGGTTGGACTTACGAGCAGTACTTC
CASRPQGWTYEQYF
>large|TRBD2|TRBJ2-7|TRBV28
TGTGCCAGCAGCTATCGTTGGGCCTCTAGCGGGATAAGGACCTACGAGCAGTACTTC
CASSYRWASSGIRTYEQYF
>.|.|TRBJ2-3|TRBV30
TGTGCCTGGAGTGTAGTTAAGGTAGATACGCAGTATTTT
CAWSVVKVDTQYF
>.|.|TRBJ1-2|TRBV7-2
TGTGCCAGCAGCTTAGACCCAGACATTAACTATGGCTACACCTTC
CASSLDPDINYGYTF
>.|.|TRBJ2-7|TRBV10-1
TGCGCCAGCACCCCCCGCGAGCAGTACTTC
CASTPREQYF
>.|.|TRBJ2-4|TRBV27
TGTGCCAGCAGTTTATCCCCCGCTAGGTTCCGAAACATTCAGTACTTC
CASSLSPARFRNIQYF
>.|TRBD1|TRBJ1-1|TRBV5-1
TGCGCCAGCAGCCCGGAGACAGGGGAAGCTTTCTTT
CASSPETGEAFF
>.|.|TRBJ2-7|TRBV4-1
TGCGCCAGCAGCCAAGAAAGGGGACGGCAGTACTTC
CASSQERGRQYF
>.|.|TRBJ2-5|TRBV2
TGTGCCAGCAGAAAAAGACGGTACCAAGAGACCCAGTACTTC
CASRKRRYQETQYF
>.|.|TRBJ2-2|TRBV6-4
TGTGCCAGCAGTGACTCGAGGGGGGCCCCGAACACCGGGGAGCTGTTTTTT
CASSDSRGAPNTGELFF
>.|.|TRBJ1-5|TRBV6-1
TGTGCCAGCAGAACAGGGACTAGCAATCAGCCCCAGCATTTT
CASRTGTSNQPQHF
>.|.|TRBJ2-1|TRBV5-6
TGTGCCAGCAGCTTGGCCTCCAGCTACTATAACAATGAGCAGTTCTTC
CASSLASSYYNNEQFF
>few|.|TRBJ2-1|TRBV6-5
TGTGCCAGCAGTTACTCGATAGGGGGGTACAATGAGCAGTTCTTC
CASSYSIGGYNEQFF